This TCR beta chain was sequenced for a study of cytomegalovirus exposure and HLA in healthy donors. Overall study context: In an early release, HLA-typed donors contributed roughly 85 million unique TCR sequences.

There are 16 residues in the CDR3. Germline values: CDR1 SEHNR, CDR2 FQNEAQ (reference sequence). The trim removed 3 bases at V and 0 bases at J, leaving 4 bases unmatched. Primers included in the PCR were 60 Vbeta and 13 Jbeta primers. Sequencing used immunoSEQ multiplex PCR; TCRdb keeps in-frame clones, though not all of them. The profile shows some 150,000 clones, 80% to 90% of them singletons. To note about this clone: The antigen remains undetermined.

Findings of the study overall: Both high specificity and high sensitivity reportedly marked the classifier's diagnosis of cytomegalovirus status. Sequencing probably produced one cluster of sequence variants that were highly shared.

This receptor was taken from a boy between 2 and 10 years old in good health and CMV-seronegative. Sequencing was carried out using PBMCs. The genes are TRBV7-9 and TRBJ2-7; 11 bases align to TRBD2. This chain's CDR3 is CASSFGTSGPSYEQYF. CDR3 DNA sequence: TGTGCCAGCAGCTTCGGGACTAGCGGTCCCTCCTACGAGCAGTACTTC.